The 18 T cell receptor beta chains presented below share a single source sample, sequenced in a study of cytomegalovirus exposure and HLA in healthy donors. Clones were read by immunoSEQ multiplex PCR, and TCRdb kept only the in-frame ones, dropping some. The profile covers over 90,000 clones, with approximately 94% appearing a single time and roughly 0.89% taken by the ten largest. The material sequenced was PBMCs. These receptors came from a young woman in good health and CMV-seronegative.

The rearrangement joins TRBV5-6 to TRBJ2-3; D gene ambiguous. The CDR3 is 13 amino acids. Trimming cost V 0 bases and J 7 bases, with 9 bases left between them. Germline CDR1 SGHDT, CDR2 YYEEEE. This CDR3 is CASSLAGSNTQYF. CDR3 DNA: TGTGCCAGCAGCTTGGCGGGTTCAAATACGCAGTATTTT.

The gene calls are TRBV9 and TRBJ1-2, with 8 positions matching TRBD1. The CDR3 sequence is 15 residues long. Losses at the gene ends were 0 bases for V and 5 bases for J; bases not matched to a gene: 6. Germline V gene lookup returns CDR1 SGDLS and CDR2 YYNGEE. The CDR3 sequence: CASSVETGETYGYTF. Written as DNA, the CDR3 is TGTGCCAGCAGCGTAGAGACAGGGGAGACGTATGGCTACACCTTC. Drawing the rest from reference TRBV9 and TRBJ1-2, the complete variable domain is DSGVTQTPKHLITATGQRVTLRCSPRSGDLSVYWYQQSLDQGLQFLIQYYNGEERAKGNILERFSAQQFPDLHSELNLSSLELGDSALYFCASSVETGETYGYTFGSGTRLTVV.

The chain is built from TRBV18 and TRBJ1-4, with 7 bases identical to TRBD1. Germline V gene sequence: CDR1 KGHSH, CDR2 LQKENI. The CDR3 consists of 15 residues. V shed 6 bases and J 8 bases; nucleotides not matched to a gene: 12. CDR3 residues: CASSPPGQTTEKLFF. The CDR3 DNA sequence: TGTGCCAGCTCCCCTCCGGGACAGACAACCGAAAAACTGTTTTTT.

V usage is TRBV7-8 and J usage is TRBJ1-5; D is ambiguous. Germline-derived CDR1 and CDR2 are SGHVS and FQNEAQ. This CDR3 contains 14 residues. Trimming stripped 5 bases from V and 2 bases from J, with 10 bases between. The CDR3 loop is CASSPLSGNQPQHF. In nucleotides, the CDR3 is TGTGCCAGCAGCCCCCTGAGCGGCAATCAGCCCCAGCATTTT.

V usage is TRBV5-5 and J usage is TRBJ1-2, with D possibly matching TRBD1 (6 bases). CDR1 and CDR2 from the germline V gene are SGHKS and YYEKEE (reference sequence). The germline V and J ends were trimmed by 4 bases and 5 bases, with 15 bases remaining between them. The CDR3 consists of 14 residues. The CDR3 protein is CASSQATGTYGYTF. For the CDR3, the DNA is TGTGCCAGCAGCCAAGCGACAGGAACTTATGGCTACACCTTC.

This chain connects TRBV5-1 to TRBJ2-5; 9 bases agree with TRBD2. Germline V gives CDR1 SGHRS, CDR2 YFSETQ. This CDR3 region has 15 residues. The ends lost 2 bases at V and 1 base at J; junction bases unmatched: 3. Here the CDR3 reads CASSLSGGLQETQYF. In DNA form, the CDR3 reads TGCGCCAGCAGCTTAAGCGGGGGGCTCCAAGAGACCCAGTACTTC.

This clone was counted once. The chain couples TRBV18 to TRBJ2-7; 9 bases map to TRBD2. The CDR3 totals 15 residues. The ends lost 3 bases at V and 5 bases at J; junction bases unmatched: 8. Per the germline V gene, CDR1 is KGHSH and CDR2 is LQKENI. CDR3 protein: CASSPPSGRRNEQYF. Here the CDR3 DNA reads TGTGCCAGCTCACCCCCCAGCGGGAGGAGGAACGAGCAGTACTTC.

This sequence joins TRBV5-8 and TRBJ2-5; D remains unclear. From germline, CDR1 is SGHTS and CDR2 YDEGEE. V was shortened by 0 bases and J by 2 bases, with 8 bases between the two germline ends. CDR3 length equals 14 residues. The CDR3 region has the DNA TGTGCCAGCAGCTTGGGACACACACAAGAGACCCAGTACTTC. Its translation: CASSLGHTQETQYF.

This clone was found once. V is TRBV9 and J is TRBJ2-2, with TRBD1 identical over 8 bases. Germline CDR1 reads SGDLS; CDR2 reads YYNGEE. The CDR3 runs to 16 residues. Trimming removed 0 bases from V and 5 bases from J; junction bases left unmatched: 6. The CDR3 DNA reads TGTGCCAGCAGCGTAGGGGCAGGGGGCGCGACCGGGGAGCTGTTTTTT. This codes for CASSVGAGGATGELFF.

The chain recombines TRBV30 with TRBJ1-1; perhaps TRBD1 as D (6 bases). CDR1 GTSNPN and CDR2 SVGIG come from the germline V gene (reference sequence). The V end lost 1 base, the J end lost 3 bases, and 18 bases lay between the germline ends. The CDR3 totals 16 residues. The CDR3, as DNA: TGTGCCTGGAGTGAACCTGCGGGGAGGGGGTACACTGAAGCTTTCTTT. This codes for CAWSEPAGRGYTEAFF.

This CDR3 reads CASSESSLAGVTDTQYF. CDR3 sequence (DNA): TGCGCCAGCAGTGAGTCATCCCTAGCGGGAGTGACAGATACGCAGTATTTT. J is TRBJ2-3 and V is TRBV10-1, with 10 bases aligning to TRBD2. CDR1 and CDR2 from the germline V gene are WNHNN and SYGVQD (reference sequence). The length of the CDR3 is 17 residues. With V trimmed by 0 bases and J by 3 bases, 6 bases remained unmatched.

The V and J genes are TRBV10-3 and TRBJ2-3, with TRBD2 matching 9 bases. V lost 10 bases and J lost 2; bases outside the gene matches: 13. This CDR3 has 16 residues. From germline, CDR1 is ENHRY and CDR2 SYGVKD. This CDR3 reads CATRDISGSPTDTQYF. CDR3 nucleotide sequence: TGTGCCACCCGTGACATTAGCGGGAGTCCCACAGATACGCAGTATTTT.

This CDR3 reads CASSVGPGTGYRGGEQYF. The CDR3, as DNA: TGTGCCAGCAGCGTAGGCCCCGGGACAGGGTACAGGGGCGGCGAGCAGTACTTC. The V gene is TRBV9, the J gene TRBJ2-7, with 9 bases lining up with TRBD1. Germline-derived CDR1 and CDR2 are SGDLS and YYNGEE. Losses at the gene ends were 0 bases for V and 6 bases for J; bases not matched to a gene: 16. The CDR3 has 18 residues.

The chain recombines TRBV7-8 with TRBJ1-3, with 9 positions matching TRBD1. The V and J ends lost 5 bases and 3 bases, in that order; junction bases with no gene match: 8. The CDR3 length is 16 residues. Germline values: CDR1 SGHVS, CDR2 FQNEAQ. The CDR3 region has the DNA TGTGCCAGCAGCAATGTGGACAGGGGTGGTGGAAACACCATATATTTT. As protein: CASSNVDRGGGNTIYF.

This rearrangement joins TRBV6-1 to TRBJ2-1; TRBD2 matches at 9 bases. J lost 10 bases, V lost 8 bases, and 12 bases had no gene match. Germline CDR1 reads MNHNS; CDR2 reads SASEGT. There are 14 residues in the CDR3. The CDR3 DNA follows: TGTGCCAGCTTCACGGCTAGCGGGGTCTGGGAGCAGTTCTTC. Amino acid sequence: CASFTASGVWEQFF.

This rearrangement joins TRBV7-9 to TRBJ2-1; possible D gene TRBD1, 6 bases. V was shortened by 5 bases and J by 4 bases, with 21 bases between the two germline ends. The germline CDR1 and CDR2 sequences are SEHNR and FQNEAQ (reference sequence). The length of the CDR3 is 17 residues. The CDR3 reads CASSRTLQGLSYNEQFF. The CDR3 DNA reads TGTGCCAGCAGCCGCACTCTACAGGGCCTATCATACAATGAGCAGTTCTTC.

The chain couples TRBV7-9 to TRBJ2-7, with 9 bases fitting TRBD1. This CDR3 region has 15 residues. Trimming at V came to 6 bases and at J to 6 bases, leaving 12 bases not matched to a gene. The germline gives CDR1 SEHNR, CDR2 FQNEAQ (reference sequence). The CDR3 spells CASSSAGQGMGEQYF. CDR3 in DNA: TGTGCCAGCAGTTCTGCGGGACAGGGTATGGGCGAGCAGTACTTC.

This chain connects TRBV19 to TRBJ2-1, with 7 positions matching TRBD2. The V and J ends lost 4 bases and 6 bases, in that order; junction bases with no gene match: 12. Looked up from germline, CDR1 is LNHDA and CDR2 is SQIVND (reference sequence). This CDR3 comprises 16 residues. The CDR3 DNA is TGTGCCAGTAGTACGGGTCCCTTGGGGGAGGGCAATGAGCAGTTCTTC. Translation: CASSTGPLGEGNEQFF.